The rows below give T cell receptor beta chains drawn from one sample of a study of cytomegalovirus exposure and HLA in healthy donors. Assay: immunoSEQ multiplex PCR; the TCRdb copy retains only in-frame clones and omits some. Of 270,000 or so clones listed, approximately 90% were seen once; the top ten hold 3% to 4%. The material sequenced was PBMCs. The receptors originated from a man aged 40-49 years in good health and CMV-seropositive. The CDR3 runs from the conserved cysteine through the conserved F or W. A D gene is named only where the DNA matches it firmly. Expanded clones are given a class, and other clones once, few, many or no size at all.

j_gene,v_gene,abundance,d_gene,len,CDR3nt,CDR3aa
TRBJ2-7,TRBV11-2,-,TRBD2,16,TGTGCCAGCACCCCTTGGGCTAGCGGGAGTGACGCGGGGCAGTACTTC,CASTPWASGSDAGQYF
TRBJ1-5,TRBV19,-,TRBD1,15,TGTGCCAGTAGTACCCGGACAGGGACCAATCAGCCCCAGCATTTT,CASSTRTGTNQPQHF
TRBJ2-1,TRBV18,-,TRBD2,20,TGTGCCAGCTCAAGTTTCGCCGCGTCCAGTGCCGGGAGGGCCAATAATGAGCAGTTCTTC,CASSSFAASSAGRANNEQFF
TRBJ1-2,TRBV4-1,-,-,14,TGCGCCAGCAGCCAAGTGGGAGGGGGGGATGGCTACACCTTC,CASSQVGGGDGYTF
TRBJ1-5,TRBV7-8,few,-,15,TGTGCCAGCAGCCAGATCTCCGGGGACAATCAGCCCCAGCATTTT,CASSQISGDNQPQHF
TRBJ1-2,TRBV2,-,-,12,TGTGCCAGCAGTGAGCCCACTTATGGCTACACCTTC,CASSEPTYGYTF
TRBJ2-1,TRBV9,-,TRBD1,16,TGTGCCAGCAGCGTAGGGGACAGGGCCTCCTACAATGAGCAGTTCTTC,CASSVGDRASYNEQFF
TRBJ2-5,TRBV28,-,-,14,TGTGCCAGCAGTTTAAACAGGAACCAAGAGACCCAGTACTTC,CASSLNRNQETQYF
TRBJ1-5,TRBV5-8,few,TRBD1,14,TGTGCCAGCAACCGACAGGGGTTGGCGCAGCCCCAGCATTTT,CASNRQGLAQPQHF
TRBJ1-5,TRBV27,-,TRBD1,17,TGTGCCAGCAGTTTATCGTGGGGACAGGGGAGCAATCAGCCCCAGCATTTT,CASSLSWGQGSNQPQHF
TRBJ1-1,TRBV19,-,-,16,TGTGCCAGTAGTATAGAACGGCAGGCCATGAACACTGAAGCTTTCTTT,CASSIERQAMNTEAFF
TRBJ1-2,TRBV5-8,-,-,15,TGTGCCAGCAACCCGGGACACTCTATCTTCTATGGCTACACCTTC,CASNPGHSIFYGYTF
TRBJ2-7,TRBV7-3,-,TRBD2,17,TGTGCCAGCAGTCATAATCTCGGACTAGCGGGCATTAACGAGCAGTACTTC,CASSHNLGLAGINEQYF
TRBJ2-1,TRBV18,-,-,12,TGTGCCAGCTCAGAGTTCTACAATGAGCAGTTCTTC,CASSEFYNEQFF
TRBJ1-2,TRBV18,-,TRBD1,14,TGTGCCAGCTCACGGGACAGGGGTGTCTATGGCTACACCTTC,CASSRDRGVYGYTF
TRBJ2-7,TRBV30,-,TRBD1,14,TGTGCCTGGAGCTGGACAGGGCGGGGATACGAGCAGTACTTC,CAWSWTGRGYEQYF
TRBJ2-7,TRBV29-1,-,TRBD1,13,TGCAGCGGTGGGACAGGGAGGGGATACGAGCAGTACTTC,CSGGTGRGYEQYF
TRBJ2-7,TRBV5-1,-,TRBD2,14,TGCGCCAGCAGTTCCCGACTAGCGGGAGACGAGCAGTACTTC,CASSSRLAGDEQYF
TRBJ2-1,TRBV11-3,-,TRBD2,16,TGTGCCAGCAGCTTACTAGCGGGAGGGCAAGGCAATGAGCAGTTCTTC,CASSLLAGGQGNEQFF
TRBJ2-1,TRBV14,-,-,16,TGTGCCAGCAGCCCCCCGCCCATAGCGGTAAGCTATGAGCAGTTCTTC,CASSPPPIAVSYEQFF
TRBJ2-5,TRBV11-2,-,TRBD2,15,TGTGCCAGCAGCTTGGCGCGGGGACTAGGAGAGACCCAGTACTTC,CASSLARGLGETQYF
TRBJ2-1,TRBV6-4,-,-,16,TGTGCCAGCAGTGGCCGCCCCGGGTCGACCTACAATGAGCAGTTCTTC,CASSGRPGSTYNEQFF
TRBJ2-5,TRBV28,-,TRBD1,14,TGTGCCAGCAGTCGGAGGACAGGGCGCGAGACCCAGTACTTC,CASSRRTGRETQYF
TRBJ1-3,TRBV6-1,-,TRBD1,17,TGTGCCAGCAGTGGGCCCGGGACAGCAATCTCTGGAAACACCATATATTTT,CASSGPGTAISGNTIYF
TRBJ2-2,TRBV7-6,-,-,15,TGTGCCAGCAGCTCAGGGGAAGCGAACACCGGGGAGCTGTTTTTT,CASSSGEANTGELFF
TRBJ1-1,TRBV4-2,-,TRBD1,15,TGTGCCAGCAGCCAAGGCTTGACAGGGGCACCCTGGGCTTTCTTT,CASSQGLTGAPWAFF
TRBJ1-2,TRBV15,-,TRBD1,13,TGTGCCACCAGCCGAGACAGGGACTATGGCTACACCTTC,CATSRDRDYGYTF
TRBJ1-4,TRBV7-9,-,-,16,TGTGCCAGCAGCTTACAGGGAAGGGGTACTAATGAAAAACTGTTTTTT,CASSLQGRGTNEKLFF
TRBJ2-7,TRBV10-2,once,TRBD2,14,TGCGCCAGCAGCCTAGCGGGGGGCTCCTACGAGCAGTACTTC,CASSLAGGSYEQYF
TRBJ1-2,TRBV7-9,-,-,14,TGTGCCAGCAGCTTACAGGACAGCCAATATGGCTACACCTTC,CASSLQDSQYGYTF
TRBJ2-1,TRBV6-6,-,-,14,TGTGCCAGCGGCGGGACTGCTTCTTACAATGAGCAGTTCTTC,CASGGTASYNEQFF
TRBJ2-5,TRBV27,once,-,13,TGTGCCAGCAGACAGGGAAACCAAGAGACCCAGTACTTC,CASRQGNQETQYF
TRBJ1-1,TRBV4-3,-,TRBD1,13,TGCGCCAGCAGCCTCCAGGGGGGCCCTGAAGCTTTCTTT,CASSLQGGPEAFF
TRBJ2-7,TRBV9,-,TRBD2,15,TGTGCCAGCAGCGTAGAGGCGGGAGGGCCCTACGAGCAGTACTTC,CASSVEAGGPYEQYF
TRBJ1-5,TRBV15,once,-,15,TGTGCCACCAGCGCGGACCGGGAGAATAATCAGCCCCAGCATTTT,CATSADRENNQPQHF
TRBJ1-2,TRBV28,-,TRBD1,17,TGTGCCAGCAGTTCGTACTCGAATCCGGGACAGGGGAGGGGCTACACCTTC,CASSSYSNPGQGRGYTF
TRBJ1-5,TRBV5-6,-,TRBD1,14,TGTGCCAGCAGCTCTATGACAGGGAATCAGCCCCAGCATTTT,CASSSMTGNQPQHF
TRBJ2-3,TRBV27,-,TRBD2,17,TGTGCCAGCAGTTTAACCGAGACTAGCGGGAGTGCAGATACGCAGTATTTT,CASSLTETSGSADTQYF
TRBJ2-7,TRBV6-6,-,-,12,TGTGCCAGCAGCCGACCCGGGGAAGAGCAGTACTTC,CASSRPGEEQYF
TRBJ2-1,TRBV7-6,-,-,13,TGTGCCAGCAGCTGGACAGCCCCCAATGAGCAGTTCTTC,CASSWTAPNEQFF
TRBJ2-7,TRBV5-6,-,TRBD2,16,TGTGCCACCGAGCCTTACCGGGGGGTCGGCCACTACGAGCAGTACTTC,CATEPYRGVGHYEQYF
TRBJ2-1,TRBV6-5,-,TRBD2,14,TGTGCCAGCAGTATAGCGGGAGGGGAAAATGAGCAGTTCTTC,CASSIAGGENEQFF